The TCR beta chain described here comes from a study of blood T cell repertoires in COVID-19. Study-wide context: Donors in the United States, Italy and Spain gave samples during acute or convalescent COVID-19. The analysed material was cDNA or gDNA that came from T cells, B-cell-depleted T cells, or PBMCs.

Clones were sequenced by immunoSEQ multiplex PCR, and TCRdb holds only the in-frame ones, with some missing. Here the sample spans tens of thousands of clones, approximately 81% being singletons. The CDR3 runs 15 residues. V lost 0 bases and J lost 3, with 7 bases in between. Germline CDR1 is SGHKS and CDR2 is YYEKEE (reference sequence). Sequenced: peripheral blood. The gene calls are TRBV5-5 and TRBJ1-6; no definite D call. The sequence was obtained from a woman of 80 years or more with acute or convalescent COVID-19. The CDR3, as DNA: TGTGCCAGCAGCTTGGGGGCTGTCTATAATTCACCCCTCCACTTT. It is translated as CASSLGAVYNSPLHF.